At least ten counts were recorded for the clone carrying this T cell receptor beta chain. Antigen specificity is unknown. TCRdb passed the reads through MiXCR, listing each CDR3 protein once. The data contain 200,000 to 250,000 distinct CDR3 sequences, more than 9% of them singletons. Looked up from germline, CDR1 is SGHTA and CDR2 is FQGNSA. The CDR3 sequence is 17 residues long. V was cut by 5 bases and J by 6 bases, with 22 bases left in between. The sample belongs to a study of T cell repertoires in cytomegalovirus infection. About the research overall: Public TCR beta signatures indicated both CMV infection and matching HLA type. General observations from the study: Carriers of CMV plus the relevant HLA were identified by cumulative public TCR beta family frequency. HLA-C-restricted CMV-specific TCR beta clonotypes were dominant in the ex vivo response.

Sequencing was carried out using PBMCs. This TCR was sampled from a human donor in good health (CMV status not recorded). Some clones in this sample may be carry-over from other donors' samples. The rearrangement uses TRBV7-2 and TRBJ2-2; TRBD2 might be the D (6 bases). CDR3 residues: CASSLRRRDRGSGELFF. The CDR3 nucleotides are TGTGCCAGCAGCCTCCGGCGGCGGGATCGAGGGTCCGGGGAGCTGTTTTTT.